A selection of T cell receptor beta chains follows, all from one sample in a study of cytomegalovirus exposure and HLA in healthy donors. The data were produced by immunoSEQ multiplex PCR, yet TCRdb's version contains in-frame clones alone and is incomplete. This table holds approximately 160,000 clones, roughly four fifths found once. Sequenced sample: PBMCs. The source of these receptors is a man between 18 and 35 years old in good health and CMV-seronegative. The CDR3 runs from the conserved cysteine through the conserved F or W. The order of the fields is D gene, clone size, V gene, J gene, CDR3 DNA, CDR3 protein. D genes are given only for firm matches. Size values are once, few and many counts, or a class for expanded clones, and some rows have none.

d_call: TRBD2; clone_size: NA; v_call: TRBV2; j_call: TRBJ2-1; cdr3_nt: TGTGCCAGCAAGGAGAGGAAGCGGGGTTACTACAATGAGCAGTTCTTC; cdr3_aa: CASKERKRGYYNEQFF
d_call: TRBD1; clone_size: NA; v_call: TRBV28; j_call: TRBJ1-5; cdr3_nt: TGTGCCAGCTCGCGACAGGGGAGCAATCAGCCCCAGCATTTT; cdr3_aa: CASSRQGSNQPQHF
d_call: NA; clone_size: NA; v_call: TRBV4-1; j_call: TRBJ1-1; cdr3_nt: TGCGCCAGCAGCCAAGATCCCCCCTACAGGGAAACTGAAGCTTTCTTT; cdr3_aa: CASSQDPPYRETEAFF
d_call: NA; clone_size: once; v_call: TRBV7-2; j_call: TRBJ2-3; cdr3_nt: TGTGCCAGCAGGTTTACTAGCACAGATACGCAGTATTTT; cdr3_aa: CASRFTSTDTQYF
d_call: NA; clone_size: NA; v_call: TRBV29-1; j_call: TRBJ1-1; cdr3_nt: TGCAGCGTATCTCCTCGGGGAACTGAAGCTTTCTTT; cdr3_aa: CSVSPRGTEAFF
d_call: NA; clone_size: NA; v_call: TRBV4-1; j_call: TRBJ2-3; cdr3_nt: TGCGCCAGCAGCCAAGAACAGACCCGACTAGTCCCAGATACGCAGTATTTT; cdr3_aa: CASSQEQTRLVPDTQYF
d_call: NA; clone_size: NA; v_call: TRBV27; j_call: TRBJ1-6; cdr3_nt: TGTGCCAGCAGGCAAGTCAGGGGATCAGATAATTCACCCCTCCACTTT; cdr3_aa: CASRQVRGSDNSPLHF
d_call: TRBD1; clone_size: NA; v_call: TRBV4-1; j_call: TRBJ2-7; cdr3_nt: TGCGCCAGCAGCGCCCGGACAGGGGTCCCCTACGAGCAGTACTTC; cdr3_aa: CASSARTGVPYEQYF
d_call: TRBD1; clone_size: few; v_call: TRBV7-9; j_call: TRBJ1-2; cdr3_nt: TGTGCCAGCAGTTCAACCGGGACAGGGGGGAGTTATGGCTACACCTTC; cdr3_aa: CASSSTGTGGSYGYTF
d_call: NA; clone_size: NA; v_call: TRBV21-1; j_call: TRBJ2-7; cdr3_nt: TGTGCCAGCAGCAACGGGACAGGGTTAAAGGCCTACGAGCAGTACTTC; cdr3_aa: CASSNGTGLKAYEQYF
d_call: NA; clone_size: NA; v_call: TRBV2; j_call: TRBJ1-3; cdr3_nt: TGTGCCAGCAGTCGGTCCGTACCCTTCTCTGGAAACACCATATATTTT; cdr3_aa: CASSRSVPFSGNTIYF
d_call: TRBD1; clone_size: NA; v_call: TRBV30; j_call: TRBJ1-5; cdr3_nt: TGTGCCTGGAGCCCATCAGGGGGGAATCAGCCCCAGCATTTT; cdr3_aa: CAWSPSGGNQPQHF